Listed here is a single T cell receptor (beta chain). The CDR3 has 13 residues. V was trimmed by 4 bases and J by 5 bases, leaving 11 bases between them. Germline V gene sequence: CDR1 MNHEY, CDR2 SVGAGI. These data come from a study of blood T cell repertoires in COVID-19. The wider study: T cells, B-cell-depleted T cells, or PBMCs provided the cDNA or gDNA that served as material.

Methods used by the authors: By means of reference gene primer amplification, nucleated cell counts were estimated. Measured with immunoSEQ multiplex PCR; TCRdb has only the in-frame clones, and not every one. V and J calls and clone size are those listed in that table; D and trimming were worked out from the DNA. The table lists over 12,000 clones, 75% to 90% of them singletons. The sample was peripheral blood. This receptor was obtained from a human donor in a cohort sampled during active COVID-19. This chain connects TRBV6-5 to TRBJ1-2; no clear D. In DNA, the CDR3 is TGTGCCAGCAGTTTTACTTCCGCTTATGGCTACACCTTC. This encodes CASSFTSAYGYTF.